Below are 3 T cell receptor beta chains sequenced from a single sample in a study of T cells expressing NK-cell markers. From the 5' RACE reads, TCRdb lists one entry per CDR3 protein and no DNA. This listing includes about 150,000 distinct CDR3 sequences. Sequencing used blood T cells: a sorted CD56 or NKG2C T cell subset, CD4+ or CD8+ T cells, or bulk PBMC T cells (not recorded which). The source is a man in his late teens or twenties in good health.

The chain employs TRBV4-2 and TRBJ2-5; TCRdb calls TRBD1, which cannot be checked without DNA. This CDR3 comprises 17 residues. The germline V gene encodes CDR1 LGHNA and CDR2 YNFKEQ. The CDR3 region is CASSQDWTLGQEGTQYF.

The gene calls are TRBV5-1 and TRBJ1-1; the TCRdb D gene call, TRBD1, has no DNA to confirm it. This CDR3 spans 17 amino acids. The germline V gene has CDR1 SGHRS and CDR2 YFSETQ. The CDR3 sequence is CASSTARTRTGPTEAFF. Full variable domain (outside the CDR3, taken from reference TRBV5-1 and TRBJ1-1): KAGVTQTPRYLIKTRGQQVTLSCSPISGHRSVSWYQQTPGQGLQFLFEYFSETQRNKGNFPGRFSGRQFSNSRSEMNVSTLELGDSALYLCASSTARTRTGPTEAFFGQGTRLTVV.

The chain links TRBV7-6 to TRBJ2-7; the TCRdb call, TRBD1, lacks DNA for checking. The CDR3 totals 14 residues. Looked up from germline, CDR1 is SGHVS and CDR2 is FNYEAQ. The CDR3 reads CASSQFKGPHEQYF.